This T cell receptor beta chain emerged from a study of spatial heterogeneity in lung cancer. TCRdb re-derived calls from the 5' RACE reads in MiXCR, one entry per CDR3 protein. The repertoire holds approximately 44,000 distinct CDR3 sequences, with roughly 15% as singletons. The V gene's germline CDR1 is MNHEY and CDR2 SVGEGT. V shed 10 bases and J 9 bases; nucleotides not matched to a gene: 2. This CDR3 is 12 amino acids long. Time point meaning: sample taken at primary tumor resection. The chain is built from TRBV6-2 or TRBV6-3 and TRBJ2-1; 14 bases map to TRBD2. The starting material was PBMCs, obtained at surgery. This TCR derives from a male donor with early-stage non-small cell lung cancer. This chain's CDR3 is CATGLAGGEQFF. The CDR3 bases are TGTGCCACAGGACTAGCGGGAGGTGAGCAGTTCTTC.